This TCR beta chain was retrieved from a study of blood T cell repertoires in COVID-19. Germline CDR1 reads SGHTA; CDR2 reads FQGTGA. CDR3 length: 14 residues. V lost 0 bases and J lost 6, with 11 bases in between. Method: immunoSEQ multiplex PCR; TCRdb's copy keeps in-frame clones and lacks some. The sample contains 250,000 or so clones, more than 80% of which appear only once. This TCR was recovered from a man over 45 who had been exposed to COVID-19. The sample comprised PBMCs or T cells enriched from blood (not recorded which). This chain connects TRBV7-3 to TRBJ1-2; the D gene is possibly TRBD1 (5 bases). Written as DNA, the CDR3 is TGTGCCAGCAGCTTAACAGGCAGGGCAGATGGCTACACCTTC. Protein sequence: CASSLTGRADGYTF.